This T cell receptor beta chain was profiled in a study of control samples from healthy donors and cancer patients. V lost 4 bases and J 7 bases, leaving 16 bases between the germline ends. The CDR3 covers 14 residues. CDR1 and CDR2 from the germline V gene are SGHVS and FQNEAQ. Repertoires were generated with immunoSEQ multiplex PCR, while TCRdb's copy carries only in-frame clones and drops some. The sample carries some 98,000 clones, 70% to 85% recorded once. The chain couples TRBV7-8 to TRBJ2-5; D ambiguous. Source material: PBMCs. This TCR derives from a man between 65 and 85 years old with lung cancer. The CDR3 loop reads CASSSQVSSGTQYF. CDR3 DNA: TGTGCCAGCAGCTCGCAGGTCTCCTCCGGGACCCAGTACTTC. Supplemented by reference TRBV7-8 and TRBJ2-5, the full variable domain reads GAGVSQSPRYKVAKRGQDVALRCDPISGHVSLFWYQQALGQGPEFLTYFQNEAQLDKSGLPSDRFFAERPEGSVSTLKIQRTQQEDSAVYLCASSSQVSSGTQYFGPGTRLLVL.